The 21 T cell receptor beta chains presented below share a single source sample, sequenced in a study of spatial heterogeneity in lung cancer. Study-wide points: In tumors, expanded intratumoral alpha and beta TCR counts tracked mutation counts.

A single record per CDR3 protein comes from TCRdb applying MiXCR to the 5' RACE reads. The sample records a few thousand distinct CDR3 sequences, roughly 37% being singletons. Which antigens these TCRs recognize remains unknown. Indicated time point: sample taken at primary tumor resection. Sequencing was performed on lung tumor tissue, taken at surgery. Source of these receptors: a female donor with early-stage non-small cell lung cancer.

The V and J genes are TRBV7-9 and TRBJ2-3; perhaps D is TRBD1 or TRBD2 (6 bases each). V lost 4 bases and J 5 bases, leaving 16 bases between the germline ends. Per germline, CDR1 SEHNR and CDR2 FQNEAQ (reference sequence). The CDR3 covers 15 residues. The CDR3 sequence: CASSYPPGAGDTQYF. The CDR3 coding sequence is TGTGCCAGCAGCTACCCACCGGGGGCCGGAGATACGCAGTATTTT.

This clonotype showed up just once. The chain's CDR3 is CSAYTSGGALDTQYF. CDR3 in DNA: TGCAGTGCTTATACTAGCGGGGGGGCCTTAGATACGCAGTATTTT. This rearrangement joins TRBV20-1 to TRBJ2-3, with 13 positions matching TRBD2. Germline CDR1 reads DFQATT; CDR2 reads SNEGSKA (reference sequence). After removal of 5 bases from V and 5 bases from J, the junction contained 7 bases not matched to a gene. The CDR3 has 15 amino acids.

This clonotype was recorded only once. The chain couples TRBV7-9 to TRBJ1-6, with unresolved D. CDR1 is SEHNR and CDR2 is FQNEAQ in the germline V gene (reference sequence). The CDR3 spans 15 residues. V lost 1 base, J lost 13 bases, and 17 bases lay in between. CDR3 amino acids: CASSLGSQALIPLHF. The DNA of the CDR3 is TGTGCCAGCAGCTTAGGTTCGCAGGCCCTCATCCCCCTCCACTTT.

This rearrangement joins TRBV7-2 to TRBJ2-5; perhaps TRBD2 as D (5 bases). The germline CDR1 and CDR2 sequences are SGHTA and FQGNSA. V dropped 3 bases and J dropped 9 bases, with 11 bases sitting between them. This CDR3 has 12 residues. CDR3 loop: CASSFKGSAQYF. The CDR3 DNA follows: TGTGCCAGCAGCTTTAAAGGGAGCGCCCAGTACTTC.

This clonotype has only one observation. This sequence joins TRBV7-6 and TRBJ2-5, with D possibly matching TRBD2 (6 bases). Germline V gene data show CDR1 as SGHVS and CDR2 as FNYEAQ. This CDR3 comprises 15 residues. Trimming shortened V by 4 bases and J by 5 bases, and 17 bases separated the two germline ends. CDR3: CASSSLSGRGETQYF. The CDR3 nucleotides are TGTGCCAGCAGCTCCCTCAGCGGGCGCGGGGAGACCCAGTACTTC. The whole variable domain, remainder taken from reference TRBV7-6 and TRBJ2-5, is GAGVSQSPRYKVTKRGQDVALRCDPISGHVSLYWYRQALGQGPEFLTYFNYEAQQDKSGLPNDRFSAERPEGSISTLTIQRTEQRDSAMYRCASSSLSGRGETQYFGPGTRLLVL.

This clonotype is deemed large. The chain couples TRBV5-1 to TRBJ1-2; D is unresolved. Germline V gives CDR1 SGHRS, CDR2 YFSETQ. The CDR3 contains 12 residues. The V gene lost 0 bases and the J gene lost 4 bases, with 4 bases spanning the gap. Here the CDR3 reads CASSLDSYGYTF. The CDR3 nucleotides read TGCGCCAGCAGCTTGGATTCCTATGGCTACACCTTC.

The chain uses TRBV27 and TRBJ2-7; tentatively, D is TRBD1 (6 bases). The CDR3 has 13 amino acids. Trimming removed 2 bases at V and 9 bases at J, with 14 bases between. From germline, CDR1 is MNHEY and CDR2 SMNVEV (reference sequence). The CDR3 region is CASSLGHRERQYF. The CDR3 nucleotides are TGTGCCAGCAGTTTAGGGCACAGGGAGAGGCAGTACTTC.

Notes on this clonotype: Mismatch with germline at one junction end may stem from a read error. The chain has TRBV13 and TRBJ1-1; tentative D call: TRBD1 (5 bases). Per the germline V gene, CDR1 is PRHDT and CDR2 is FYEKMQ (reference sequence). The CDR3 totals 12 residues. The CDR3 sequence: CASSFIGTEAFF. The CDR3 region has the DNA TGTGCCAGCAGCTTCATAGGGACTGAAGCTTTTTTT.

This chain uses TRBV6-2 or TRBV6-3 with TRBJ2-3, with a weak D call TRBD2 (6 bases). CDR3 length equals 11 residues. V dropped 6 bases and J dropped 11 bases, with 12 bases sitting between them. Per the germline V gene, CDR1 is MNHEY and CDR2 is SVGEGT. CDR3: CASRAGPGQYF. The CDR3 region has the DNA TGTGCCAGCAGGGCGGGGCCCGGGCAGTATTTT.

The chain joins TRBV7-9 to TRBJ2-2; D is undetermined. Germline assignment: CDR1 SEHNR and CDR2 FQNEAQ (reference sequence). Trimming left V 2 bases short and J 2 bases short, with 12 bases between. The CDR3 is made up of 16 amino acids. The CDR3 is CASSLYRPGNTGELFF. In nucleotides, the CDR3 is TGTGCCAGCAGCTTATATCGTCCAGGAAACACCGGGGAGCTGTTTTTT.

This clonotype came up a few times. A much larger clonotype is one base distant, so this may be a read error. CDR3 in DNA: TGCAATGCTAGAGATTATGACGGGACTAGCGGGGGGGCCCATTACAATGAGCAGTTCTTC. Translating gives CNARDYDGTSGGAHYNEQFF. The V gene is TRBV20-1, the J gene TRBJ2-1, with 16 positions matching TRBD2. The CDR3 has 20 residues. Germline assignment: CDR1 DFQATT and CDR2 SNEGSKA (reference sequence).

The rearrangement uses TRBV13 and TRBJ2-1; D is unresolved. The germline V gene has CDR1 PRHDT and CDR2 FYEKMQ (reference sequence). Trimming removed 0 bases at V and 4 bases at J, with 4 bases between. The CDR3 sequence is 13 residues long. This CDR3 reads CASSLGQYNEQFF. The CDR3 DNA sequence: TGTGCCAGCAGCTTAGGCCAGTACAATGAGCAGTTCTTC.

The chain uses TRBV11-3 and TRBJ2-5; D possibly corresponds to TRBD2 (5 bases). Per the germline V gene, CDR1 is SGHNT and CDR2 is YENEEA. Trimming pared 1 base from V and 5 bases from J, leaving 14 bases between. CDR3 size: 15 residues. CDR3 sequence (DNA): TGTGCCAGCAGCTTAGGTGGACGGGGTCTGGAGACCCAGTACTTC. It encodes CASSLGGRGLETQYF.

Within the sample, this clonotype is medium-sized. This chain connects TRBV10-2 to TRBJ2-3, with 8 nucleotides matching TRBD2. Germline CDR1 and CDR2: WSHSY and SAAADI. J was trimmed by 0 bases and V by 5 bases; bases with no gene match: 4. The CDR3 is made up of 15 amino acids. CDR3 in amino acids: CASSPGLESTDTQYF. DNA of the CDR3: TGCGCCAGCAGTCCGGGACTAGAGAGCACAGATACGCAGTATTTT.

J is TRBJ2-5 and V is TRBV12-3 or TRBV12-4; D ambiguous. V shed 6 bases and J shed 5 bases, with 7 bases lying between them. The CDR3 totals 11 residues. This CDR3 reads CASRIRETQYF. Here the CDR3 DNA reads TGTGCCAGCAGAATCCGGGAGACCCAGTACTTC.

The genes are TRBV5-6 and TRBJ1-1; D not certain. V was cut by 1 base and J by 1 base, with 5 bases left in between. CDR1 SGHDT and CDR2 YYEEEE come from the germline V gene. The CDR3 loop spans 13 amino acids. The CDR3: CASSLSPNTEAFF. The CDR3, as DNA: TGTGCCAGCAGCTTGAGCCCGAACACTGAAGCTTTCTTT.

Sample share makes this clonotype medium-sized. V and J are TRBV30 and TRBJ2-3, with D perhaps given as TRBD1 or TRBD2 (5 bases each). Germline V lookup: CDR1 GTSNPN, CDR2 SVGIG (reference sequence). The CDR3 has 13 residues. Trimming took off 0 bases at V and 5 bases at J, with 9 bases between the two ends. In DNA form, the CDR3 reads TGTGCCTGGAGTGTCAATGGGGGAGATACGCAGTATTTT. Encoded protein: CAWSVNGGDTQYF.

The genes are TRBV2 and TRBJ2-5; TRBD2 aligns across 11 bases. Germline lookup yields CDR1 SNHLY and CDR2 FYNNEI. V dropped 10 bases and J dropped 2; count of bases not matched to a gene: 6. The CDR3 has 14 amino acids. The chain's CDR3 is CATTSGSRQETQYF. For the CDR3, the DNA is TGTGCCACAACTAGCGGGAGTAGACAAGAGACCCAGTACTTC.

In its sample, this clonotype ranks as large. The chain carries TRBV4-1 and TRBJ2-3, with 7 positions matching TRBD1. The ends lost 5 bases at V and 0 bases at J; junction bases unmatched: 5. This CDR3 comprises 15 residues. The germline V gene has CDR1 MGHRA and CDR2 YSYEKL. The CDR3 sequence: CASSDTGASTDTQYF. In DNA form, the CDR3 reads TGCGCCAGCAGCGATACAGGGGCCAGCACAGATACGCAGTATTTT.

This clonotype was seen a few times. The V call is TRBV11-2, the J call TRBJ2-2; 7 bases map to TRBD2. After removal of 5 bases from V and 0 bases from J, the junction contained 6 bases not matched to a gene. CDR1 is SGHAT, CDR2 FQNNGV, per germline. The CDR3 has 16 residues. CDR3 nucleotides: TGTGCCAGCAGCCCAGCGGGGAGCGCGAACACCGGGGAGCTGTTTTTT. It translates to CASSPAGSANTGELFF.

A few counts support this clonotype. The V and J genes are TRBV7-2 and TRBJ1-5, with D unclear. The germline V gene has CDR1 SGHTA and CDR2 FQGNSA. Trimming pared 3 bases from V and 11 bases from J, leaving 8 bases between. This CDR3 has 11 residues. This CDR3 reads CASSFGEAQHF. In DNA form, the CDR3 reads TGTGCCAGCAGCTTCGGGGAAGCCCAGCATTTT.